A single sample is the source of the 16 T cell receptor beta chains below, sequenced in a study of metastatic and nonmetastatic thyroid tumors. TCRdb re-processed the PCR reads through MiXCR. The sample has over 20,000 clones; roughly 24% are singletons. None of the patients had undergone any treatment ahead of thyroid surgery. The material sequenced was blood. The receptors were gathered from a male donor with papillary thyroid cancer or a benign thyroid nodule (not recorded which). Some clones in this sample may be carry-over from other donors' samples.

The chain couples TRBV20-1 to TRBJ2-7; 9 bases line up with TRBD1. Germline lookup yields CDR1 DFQATT and CDR2 SNEGSKA (reference sequence). This CDR3 is 13 amino acids long. The ends lost 2 bases at V and 6 bases at J; junction bases unmatched: 5. This CDR3 reads CSARTGGGGEQYF. In DNA, the CDR3 is TGCAGTGCTAGAACAGGGGGCGGGGGCGAGCAGTACTTC.

This clone has ten or more counts. The chain joins TRBV18 to TRBJ2-5; the match to TRBD1 covers 10 bases. Germline CDR1 and CDR2: KGHSH and LQKENI. The CDR3 is made up of 16 amino acids. V lost 6 bases, J lost 1 base, and 8 bases stayed unmatched. CDR3 nucleotide sequence: TGTGCCAGCTCGCCGACAGGGGGCATCCTCCAAGAGACCCAGTACTTC. Translating it yields CASSPTGGILQETQYF.

As for this clone: The junction shows a germline mismatch at one end, possibly a read error. This chain joins TRBV29-1 and TRBJ1-6; the D gene is possibly TRBD1 (6 bases). From germline, CDR1 is SQVTM and CDR2 ANQGSEA. The CDR3 is made up of 13 amino acids. DNA for the CDR3: TGCAGCGTGACCAAGGGGGTGGATTCACACCTCCACTTT. As protein: CSVTKGVDSHLHF.

This clone was seen repeatedly, ten times or more. This chain uses TRBV28 with TRBJ1-2; possibly TRBD1 for D (6 bases). Trimming pared 3 bases from V and 4 bases from J, leaving 12 bases between. The CDR3 has 14 residues. The germline gives CDR1 MDHEN, CDR2 SYDVKM. The CDR3 bases are TGTGCCAGCAGTTTGTCGGCAGGGGCCTATGGCTACACCTTC. Translated: CASSLSAGAYGYTF.

This rearrangement joins TRBV4-1 to TRBJ1-5; TRBD1 might be the D (5 bases). CDR1 and CDR2 (germline): MGHRA, YSYEKL. V lost 4 bases and J lost 3, with 13 bases in between. CDR3 length: 15 residues. This CDR3 is CASSPDGGVNQPQHF. The CDR3, as DNA: TGCGCCAGCAGCCCGGATGGGGGGGTCAATCAGCCCCAGCATTTT.

This clone was detected ten times or more. The chain recombines TRBV30 with TRBJ1-4; D gene uncertain. The V end lost 4 bases, the J end lost 0 bases, and 6 bases lay between the germline ends. CDR3 length: 13 residues. Germline-derived CDR1 and CDR2 are GTSNPN and SVGIG (reference sequence). The CDR3, as DNA: TGTGCCTGGACGGGTCCAACTAATGAAAAACTGTTTTTT. Protein product: CAWTGPTNEKLFF.

The chain joins TRBV19 to TRBJ1-6; D not resolved. From germline, CDR1 is LNHDA and CDR2 SQIVND (reference sequence). The germline V and J ends were trimmed by 5 bases and 10 bases, with 15 bases remaining between them. This CDR3 region has 14 residues. CDR3 amino acids: CASSPPTELSPLHF. The DNA for the CDR3 is TGTGCCAGTAGTCCCCCGACTGAGCTCTCACCCCTCCACTTT.

This clone has a count of ten or more. The chain has TRBV12-3 or TRBV12-4 and TRBJ2-3, with 8 positions matching TRBD2. CDR3 length: 14 amino acids. The J segment lost 8 bases and the V segment lost 2 bases, leaving 6 bases of the junction unmatched. DNA of the CDR3: TGTGCCAGCAGTTTAAAGGCTCGGGGGGGTACGCAGTATTTT. As protein: CASSLKARGGTQYF.

Ten or more counts support this clone. This chain uses TRBV4-3 with TRBJ2-5; 10 bases fit TRBD2. The CDR3 runs 15 residues. V shed 0 bases, J shed 9 bases, and the junction held 7 bases outside the gene matches. Looked up from germline, CDR1 is LGHNA and CDR2 is YSLEER. This chain's CDR3 is CASSQEAGGWVPQYF. CDR3 DNA: TGCGCCAGCAGCCAAGAAGCGGGGGGGTGGGTTCCCCAGTACTTC.

About this clone: At one of its ends the junction is not consistent with the germline gene, which may arise from a read error. V is TRBV4-2 and J is TRBJ2-2; 10 nucleotides align to TRBD2. The CDR3 length is 17 residues. CDR1 and CDR2 (germline): LGHNA, YNFKEQ. As DNA, the CDR3 is TGTGCCAGCTCAGCCGGGCGGCTAGCGGGAGACACCGGTGAGCTTTTTTTT. Protein product: CASSAGRLAGDTGELFF.

This clone has a count of ten or more. The rearrangement joins TRBV13 to TRBJ1-1; D gene ambiguous. The CDR3 loop spans 14 amino acids. The V gene's germline CDR1 is PRHDT and CDR2 FYEKMQ (reference sequence). V was shortened by 0 bases and J by 4 bases, with 9 bases between the two germline ends. CDR3 in DNA: TGTGCCAGCAGCTTAGGGGGCCGGGGCACTGAAGCTTTCTTT. This translates into CASSLGGRGTEAFF.

The rearrangement links TRBV3-1 to TRBJ2-7; D call uncertain. The CDR3 contains 15 residues. With 1 base removed from V and 5 bases from J, the gap between germline ends came to 15 bases. Germline assignment: CDR1 LGHDT and CDR2 YNNKEL (reference sequence). This CDR3 reads CASSQGLAGGHEQYF. In DNA form, the CDR3 reads TGTGCCAGCAGCCAAGGTCTGGCAGGCGGCCACGAGCAGTACTTC.

Many counts were recorded for this clone. Germline is not matched at one junction end, which may reflect a read error. The chain uses TRBV5-1 and TRBJ2-6; D is unresolved. The CDR3 has 15 residues. CDR1 is SGHRS, CDR2 YFSETQ, per germline. The CDR3 reads CASKLQSSEANVLTF. The CDR3, as DNA: TGCGCCAGCAAGCTTCAGAGCTCTGAGGCCAACGTCCTGACTTTC.

By frequency in the sample, this clone is medium-sized. The chain recombines TRBV6-5 with TRBJ1-3; D is unresolved. V was cut by 0 bases and J by 2 bases, with 8 bases left in between. The length of the CDR3 is 15 residues. The germline V gene has CDR1 MNHEY and CDR2 SVGAGI. CDR3 sequence: CASSYSAATGNTIYF. The DNA of the CDR3 is TGTGCCAGCAGTTACTCAGCAGCTACTGGAAACACCATATATTTT.

This clone occurred many times. The rearrangement joins TRBV7-9 to TRBJ2-1; 10 bases map to TRBD2. This CDR3 is built from 15 residues. Unmatched junction bases numbered 12, after V lost 6 bases and J lost 10 bases. Germline V lookup: CDR1 SEHNR, CDR2 FQNEAQ (reference sequence). The CDR3 protein is CASSTIAGGPEEQFF. CDR3 in DNA: TGTGCCAGCAGTACAATAGCGGGAGGACCGGAGGAGCAGTTCTTC.

This clone was counted many times. CDR3 in DNA: TGTGCCAGTCGAGGGCCGGCCTCCTACGAGCAGTACTTC. Its translation: CASRGPASYEQYF. The V call is TRBV6-1, the J call TRBJ2-7; D is possibly TRBD2 (5 bases). The CDR3 is 13 amino acids. Germline CDR1 reads MNHNS; CDR2 reads SASEGT. V gave up 9 bases and J gave up 0 bases, with 12 bases separating them.